A selection of T cell receptor beta chains follows, all from one sample in a study of blood T cell repertoires in COVID-19. TCRdb's copy holds only in-frame clones and misses some; the assay was immunoSEQ multiplex PCR. The sample shows about 99,000 clones, 84% of them seen only once. Sequencing input: peripheral blood. The receptors stem from a man between 65 and 80 years old with active or convalescent COVID-19. The CDR3 runs from the conserved cysteine through the conserved F or W. The order of the fields is clone size, D gene, J gene, V gene, CDR3 protein, CDR3 DNA. D genes are given only for firm matches. The size entry is marked missing in some rows and otherwise reads once, few, many or a size class.

size: NA; D: TRBD2; J: TRBJ2-1; V: TRBV9; CDR3: CASSTRLAGYNEQFF; DNA: TGTGCCAGCAGCACCCGACTAGCGGGGTACAATGAGCAGTTCTTC
size: NA; D: TRBD1; J: TRBJ1-1; V: TRBV19; CDR3: CASSPWTGGRGNTEAFF; DNA: TGTGCCAGTAGTCCCTGGACAGGGGGCAGGGGTAACACTGAAGCTTTCTTT
size: NA; D: TRBD1; J: TRBJ2-3; V: TRBV30; CDR3: CAWSQGQGASDTQYF; DNA: TGTGCCTGGAGCCAGGGACAGGGGGCTTCAGATACGCAGTATTTT
size: NA; D: TRBD2; J: TRBJ2-3; V: TRBV19; CDR3: CASSLKAGGSADTQYF; DNA: TGTGCCAGTAGTCTCAAAGCGGGAGGATCCGCAGATACGCAGTATTTT
size: NA; D: NA; J: TRBJ2-7; V: TRBV19; CDR3: CASSPTQLVNEQYF; DNA: TGTGCCAGTAGCCCCACCCAACTGGTCAACGAGCAGTACTTC
size: NA; D: NA; J: TRBJ1-6; V: TRBV5-6; CDR3: CASSLLGTSDNSPLHF; DNA: TGTGCCAGCAGCTTGCTGGGGACAAGTGATAATTCACCCCTCCACTTT
size: NA; D: NA; J: TRBJ1-1; V: TRBV5-1; CDR3: CASSLAEGTEAFF; DNA: TGCGCCAGCAGCTTGGCCGAGGGTACTGAAGCTTTCTTT
size: NA; D: TRBD1; J: TRBJ1-2; V: TRBV7-2; CDR3: CASSLGGTGSYGYTF; DNA: TGTGCCAGCAGCTTAGGTGGGACAGGAAGCTATGGTTACACCTTC
size: once; D: TRBD2; J: TRBJ2-5; V: TRBV3-1/TRBV3-2; CDR3: CASSQDGLAGGRTQYF; DNA: TGTGCCAGCAGCCAAGATGGACTAGCGGGCGGGAGGACCCAGTACTTC
size: NA; D: NA; J: TRBJ2-5; V: TRBV5-4; CDR3: CASSLGPGETQYF; DNA: TGTGCCAGCAGCTTGGGCCCAGGAGAGACCCAGTACTTC
size: NA; D: NA; J: TRBJ2-5; V: TRBV30; CDR3: CAWTGQETQYF; DNA: TGTGCCTGGACAGGACAAGAGACCCAGTACTTC
size: NA; D: TRBD1; J: TRBJ2-1; V: TRBV28; CDR3: CASSFPGQGLYNEQFF; DNA: TGTGCCAGCAGTTTCCCGGGACAGGGTCTTTACAATGAGCAGTTCTTC
size: NA; D: NA; J: TRBJ1-2; V: TRBV3-1/TRBV3-2; CDR3: CASSQVEGDGYTF; DNA: TGTGCCAGCAGCCAAGTAGAGGGGGATGGCTACACCTTC
size: NA; D: TRBD1; J: TRBJ2-3; V: TRBV30; CDR3: CAWSGQGWIADTQYF; DNA: TGTGCCTGGAGTGGACAGGGTTGGATCGCAGATACGCAGTATTTT
size: NA; D: NA; J: TRBJ1-2; V: TRBV18; CDR3: CASSPNQGDSSGYTF; DNA: TGTGCCAGCTCACCAAACCAGGGCGATTCAAGTGGCTACACCTTC
size: NA; D: TRBD1; J: TRBJ2-7; V: TRBV6-5; CDR3: CASRQTGENYEQYF; DNA: TGTGCCAGCAGACAGACAGGGGAGAACTACGAGCAGTACTTC
size: NA; D: NA; J: TRBJ1-2; V: TRBV19; CDR3: CASSSGESGYTF; DNA: TGTGCCAGTAGTTCAGGGGAGTCGGGCTACACCTTC
size: few; D: NA; J: TRBJ1-4; V: TRBV6-1; CDR3: CASSDERFREKLFF; DNA: TGTGCCAGCAGTGATGAGAGGTTTCGAGAAAAACTGTTTTTT
size: NA; D: NA; J: TRBJ1-1; V: TRBV9; CDR3: CASSAGLNTEAFF; DNA: TGTGCCAGCAGCGCTGGCCTGAACACTGAAGCTTTCTTT
size: NA; D: NA; J: TRBJ2-1; V: TRBV27; CDR3: CASSSSSYNEQFF; DNA: TGTGCCAGCAGTTCCAGCTCCTACAATGAGCAGTTCTTC
size: NA; D: NA; J: TRBJ1-1; V: TRBV3-1/TRBV3-2; CDR3: CASSQRETGTEAFF; DNA: TGTGCCAGCAGCCAACGGGAAACGGGGACTGAAGCTTTCTTT
size: NA; D: NA; J: TRBJ1-2; V: TRBV3-1/TRBV3-2; CDR3: CASSRPGLDYGYTF; DNA: TGTGCCAGCAGTCGCCCGGGGTTGGACTATGGCTACACCTTC
size: NA; D: TRBD2; J: TRBJ2-2; V: TRBV18; CDR3: CASSTGLNTGELFF; DNA: TGTGCCAGCTCAACGGGACTAAACACCGGGGAGCTGTTTTTT
size: NA; D: NA; J: TRBJ2-5; V: TRBV28; CDR3: CASSLGGTETQYF; DNA: TGTGCCAGCAGTTTAGGAGGGACTGAGACCCAGTACTTC
size: NA; D: NA; J: TRBJ1-4; V: TRBV28; CDR3: CASSSLGQSNEKLFF; DNA: TGTGCCAGCAGTAGCCTCGGACAGTCAAATGAAAAACTGTTTTTT
size: NA; D: TRBD1; J: TRBJ1-4; V: TRBV3-1/TRBV3-2; CDR3: CASSKERVGGGEKLFF; DNA: TGTGCCAGCAGTAAAGAGAGGGTCGGAGGGGGCGAAAAACTGTTTTTT
size: few; D: TRBD1; J: TRBJ1-5; V: TRBV30; CDR3: CAWSVGQVSNQPQHF; DNA: TGTGCCTGGAGTGTAGGACAGGTGAGCAATCAGCCCCAGCATTTT
size: NA; D: TRBD1; J: TRBJ2-1; V: TRBV7-9; CDR3: CASSSVQGGTGGDEQFF; DNA: TGTGCCAGCAGCTCAGTCCAAGGGGGGACAGGGGGCGACGAGCAGTTCTTC
size: NA; D: TRBD1; J: TRBJ2-1; V: TRBV18; CDR3: CASSPPSRGRTYEQFF; DNA: TGTGCCAGCTCACCACCGAGTAGGGGGCGAACGTATGAGCAGTTCTTC
size: NA; D: NA; J: TRBJ1-5; V: TRBV19; CDR3: CASSIRGGWDQPQHF; DNA: TGTGCCAGTAGTATTAGGGGAGGATGGGATCAGCCCCAGCATTTT
size: NA; D: TRBD1; J: TRBJ1-2; V: TRBV6-5; CDR3: CASSRPGQGYTF; DNA: TGTGCCAGCAGTCGTCCGGGACAGGGCTACACCTTC
size: NA; D: NA; J: TRBJ1-2; V: TRBV25-1; CDR3: CASSLGGENYGYTF; DNA: TGTGCCAGCAGCCTAGGGGGGGAAAACTATGGCTACACCTTC
size: NA; D: NA; J: TRBJ1-2; V: TRBV19; CDR3: CASSTDGGLEYGYTF; DNA: TGTGCCAGTAGTACCGATGGGGGACTTGAATATGGCTACACCTTC
size: NA; D: TRBD1; J: TRBJ2-7; V: TRBV10-3; CDR3: CARITGTGGYEQYF; DNA: TGTGCCAGAATTACCGGGACAGGGGGTTACGAGCAGTACTTC